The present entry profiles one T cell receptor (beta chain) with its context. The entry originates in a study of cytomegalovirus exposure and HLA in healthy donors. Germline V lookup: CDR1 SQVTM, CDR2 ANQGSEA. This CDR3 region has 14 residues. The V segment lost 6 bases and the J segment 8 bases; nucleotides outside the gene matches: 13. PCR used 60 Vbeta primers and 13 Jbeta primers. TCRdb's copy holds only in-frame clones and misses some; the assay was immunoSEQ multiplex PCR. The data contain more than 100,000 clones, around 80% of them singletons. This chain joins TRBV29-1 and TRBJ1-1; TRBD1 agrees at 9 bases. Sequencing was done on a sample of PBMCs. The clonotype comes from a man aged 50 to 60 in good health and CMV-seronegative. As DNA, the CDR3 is TGCAGCGTCAGACCCGGGACAGGGTGGGAGGAAGCTTTCTTT. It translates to CSVRPGTGWEEAFF.